The clone carrying this TCR beta chain has just one count. This entry belongs to a study of blood T cell repertoires in COVID-19. Study summary: Sample material is recorded as cDNA or gDNA derived from T cells, B-cell-depleted T cells, or PBMCs.

Followed over time, Seattle patients had been enrolled while infection was active. Original handling: Reference gene primer amplification gave nucleated cell count estimates. Repertoires were generated with immunoSEQ multiplex PCR, while TCRdb's copy carries only in-frame clones and drops some. Clonal size and the V and J genes are those of that table, whereas D and trimming came from the DNA. Of approximately 300,000 clones in the sample, roughly 86% were seen once. The V and J ends lost 3 bases and 6 bases respectively, with 9 bases between them. The CDR3 extends over 13 amino acids. The germline gives CDR1 LNHDA, CDR2 SQIVND (reference sequence).

The sequenced sample consisted of peripheral blood. This TCR was recovered from a woman under 40 with COVID-19, enrolled during active disease. V usage is TRBV19 and J usage is TRBJ2-1; the D is unclear. As DNA, the CDR3 is TGTGCCAGTAGTATGAACTTTTTCAATGAGCAGTTCTTC. Translating it yields CASSMNFFNEQFF. Full variable domain (outside the CDR3, taken from reference TRBV19 and TRBJ2-1): DGGITQSPKYLFRKEGQNVTLSCEQNLNHDAMYWYRQDPGQGLRLIYYSQIVNDFQKGDIAEGYSVSREKKESFPLTVTSAQKNPTAFYLCASSMNFFNEQFFGPGTRLTVL.